A single sample is the source of the 22 T cell receptor beta chains below, sequenced in a study of T cell repertoires in cytomegalovirus infection. TCRdb analysed the reads with MiXCR anew, one entry per CDR3 protein. In the table there are 900,000 to 950,000 distinct CDR3 sequences, roughly a third of which are singletons. Antigens of these TCRs are unknown. The sequencing used cultured CD8+ T cells from PBMCs, collected from culture after CMV antigen stimulation. The receptors originated from a human donor in good health (CMV status not recorded). Some clones in this sample may be carry-over from other donors' samples.

The V gene is TRBV2, the J gene TRBJ2-1, with 7 bases matching TRBD1. With V trimmed by 7 bases and J by 10 bases, 7 bases remained unmatched. CDR1 and CDR2 from the germline V gene are SNHLY and FYNNEI. The CDR3 is 12 residues long. CDR3 sequence reads: CASKGQKDEQFF. The CDR3 coding sequence is TGTGCCAGCAAGGGACAGAAAGACGAGCAGTTCTTC.

DNA of the CDR3: TGTGCCAGCAGCTCCGGGACAGGGGGAACAACTAATGAAAAACTGTTTTTT. Its translation: CASSSGTGGTTNEKLFF. J is TRBJ1-4 and V is TRBV7-9, with 11 bases matching TRBD1. There are 17 residues in the CDR3. The germline gives CDR1 SEHNR, CDR2 FQNEAQ (reference sequence). V shed 4 bases, J shed 0 bases, and the junction held 4 bases outside the gene matches. The full variable domain, its missing parts supplied by reference TRBV7-9 and TRBJ1-4, is DTGVSQNPRHKITKRGQNVTFRCDPISEHNRLYWYRQTLGQGPEFLTYFQNEAQLEKSRLLSDRFSAERPKGSFSTLEIQRTEQGDSAMYLCASSSGTGGTTNEKLFFGSGTQLSVL.

The CDR3 region has the DNA TGTGCCAGCAGCCCTTTCGATAGCGGGGGCCTTTACGAGCAGTACGTC. Protein product: CASSPFDSGGLYEQYV. The chain combines TRBV5-6 with TRBJ2-7; 9 bases match TRBD2. Germline V CDR1 and CDR2: SGHDT, YYEEEE. This CDR3 comprises 16 residues. With 4 bases clipped from V and 4 bases from J, the junction kept 12 bases outside the gene matches.

This clonotype occurred a few times. The V and J genes are TRBV19 and TRBJ2-1, with 8 bases identical to TRBD2. CDR3 size: 14 residues. The junction had 8 bases not matched to a gene; V was cut back by 7 bases and J by 6 bases. Germline V gene sequence: CDR1 LNHDA, CDR2 SQIVND (reference sequence). CDR3: CASKFGGVSNEQFF. CDR3 nucleotide sequence: TGTGCCAGTAAATTCGGGGGGGTCAGCAATGAGCAGTTCTTC.

This chain joins TRBV6-2 or TRBV6-3 and TRBJ2-1; 9 nucleotides agree with TRBD1. This CDR3 has 15 amino acids. Trimming took 8 bases from V and 4 from J; bases not matched to a gene: 9. Germline CDR1 reads MNHEY; CDR2 reads SVGEGT. The CDR3 sequence is CASWGQGHEYNEQFF. Here the CDR3 DNA reads TGTGCCAGCTGGGGACAGGGACACGAATACAATGAGCAGTTCTTC.

This clonotype was picked up one time. V is TRBV9 and J is TRBJ1-5; TRBD1 aligns across 9 bases. The CDR3 has 15 residues. V gave up 0 bases and J gave up 3 bases; unmatched junction bases: 1. Germline CDR1 SGDLS, CDR2 YYNGEE. The CDR3 spells CASSVDRGLNQPQHF. The DNA of the CDR3 is TGTGCCAGCAGCGTAGACAGGGGGCTCAATCAGCCCCAGCATTTT.

V usage is TRBV13 and J usage is TRBJ1-5; D is unresolved. CDR1 and CDR2 (germline): PRHDT, FYEKMQ (reference sequence). Trimming took 0 bases from V and 5 from J, leaving 8 bases between them. The CDR3 has 14 residues. The CDR3 DNA reads as TGTGCCAGCAGCTTAGGGGTAAGCGATCAGCCCCAGCATTTT. It translates to CASSLGVSDQPQHF.

Points on this clonotype: At one end the junction does not follow the germline gene, possibly because of a read error. The rearrangement links TRBV27 to TRBJ2-2; TRBD1 agrees at 7 bases. The CDR3 is 11 amino acids. The germline gives CDR1 MNHEY, CDR2 SMNVEV (reference sequence). CDR3 coding DNA: TGTGTCAGCAGGGGGAATAGGGAGCTGTTTTTT. It encodes CVSRGNRELFF.

Here the CDR3 DNA reads TGTGCCAGCAGTACCTGGACAGGGGCCCAGCAGTACTTC. It yields the protein CASSTWTGAQQYF. This chain links TRBV27 with TRBJ2-7, with 9 bases matching TRBD1. With 5 bases clipped from V and 8 bases from J, the junction kept 7 bases outside the gene matches. Germline V CDR1 and CDR2: MNHEY, SMNVEV (reference sequence). The CDR3 has 13 amino acids.

This clonotype was seen repeatedly, ten times or more. The gene calls are TRBV7-9 and TRBJ1-5; perhaps TRBD1 as D (5 bases). Germline V lookup: CDR1 SEHNR, CDR2 FQNEAQ (reference sequence). The CDR3 sequence is 15 residues long. Trimming took off 1 base at V and 0 bases at J, with 7 bases between the two ends. In DNA, the CDR3 is TGTGCCAGCAGCTTAGGGACACCTAGCAATCAGCCCCAGCATTTT. The encoded protein is CASSLGTPSNQPQHF.

This clonotype was seen once. Given a much more abundant clone one base away, this may be a read error. The chain combines TRBV4-1 with TRBJ2-2, with D uncertain. CDR1 MGHRA and CDR2 YSYEKL come from the germline V gene. The CDR3 sequence is 12 residues long. The DNA of the CDR3 is TGTGCCAGCAGCCAAACACCCGGGGAGCTGTTTTTT. This gives the protein CASSQTPGELFF.

The chain carries TRBV19 and TRBJ1-5; D not certain. With 7 bases removed from V and 5 bases from J, the gap between germline ends came to 12 bases. The germline V gene has CDR1 LNHDA and CDR2 SQIVND (reference sequence). The CDR3 runs to 13 residues. The CDR3, as DNA: TGTGCCAGTACTCATGAGTGGGATCAGCCCCAGCATTTT. It is translated as CASTHEWDQPQHF.

The chain couples TRBV20-1 to TRBJ2-4; D unclear. Germline CDR1 reads DFQATT; CDR2 reads SNEGSKA (reference sequence). Trimming stripped 0 bases from V and 3 bases from J, with 12 bases between. The CDR3 consists of 15 residues. CDR3 DNA: TGCAGTGCTAGAGATGACCCCTGGGGCAAAAACATTCAGTACTTC. Its protein is CSARDDPWGKNIQYF.

This clonotype was recorded many times. This chain links TRBV27 with TRBJ1-2, with D unclear. V was trimmed by 6 bases and J by 5 bases, leaving 16 bases between them. Germline CDR1 MNHEY, CDR2 SMNVEV (reference sequence). This CDR3 spans 14 amino acids. In DNA, the CDR3 is TGTGCCAGCAGCACTAGGGCGGTTGGGTATGGCTACACCTTC. Amino acid sequence: CASSTRAVGYGYTF.

This clonotype was detected ten times or more. The CDR3 region has the DNA TGTGCCAGCAGCTTAGCGGGGAGAGCCTACGAGCAGTACGTC. This encodes CASSLAGRAYEQYV. This rearrangement joins TRBV7-8 to TRBJ2-7; TRBD2 is a possible D gene (5 bases). Germline V CDR1 and CDR2: SGHVS, FQNEAQ. V lost 0 bases to trimming and J lost 2 bases, with 8 bases between them. CDR3 length: 14 amino acids.

In its sample, this clonotype was seen a few times. The chain combines TRBV6-5 with TRBJ2-1; D is possibly TRBD1 or TRBD2 (6 bases each). The V end lost 4 bases, the J end lost 5 bases, and 15 bases lay between the germline ends. CDR3 length: 15 residues. The germline V gene encodes CDR1 MNHEY and CDR2 SVGAGI. In DNA form, the CDR3 reads TGTGCCAGCAGTTCGAGGGGGGCCCCAAACAATGAGCAGTTCTTC. Its protein product is CASSSRGAPNNEQFF.

This chain connects TRBV27 to TRBJ2-7, with D possibly TRBD1 on 6 matching bases. Trimming left V 3 bases short and J 0 bases short, with 12 bases between. Germline V gene data show CDR1 as MNHEY and CDR2 as SMNVEV (reference sequence). The length of the CDR3 is 15 residues. In DNA form, the CDR3 reads TGTGCCAGCAGTTTTTACAGGGACGGCTCCTACGAGCAGTACTTC. Translation gives CASSFYRDGSYEQYF.

This clonotype was counted at least ten times. The rearrangement links TRBV6-2 or TRBV6-3 to TRBJ1-5; 9 bases fit TRBD1. V lost 5 bases to trimming and J lost 6 bases; unmatched junction nucleotides: 8. There are 15 residues in the CDR3. Germline V CDR1 and CDR2: MNHEY, SVGEGT. This chain's CDR3 is CASSPGTGYGQPQHF. Written as DNA, the CDR3 is TGTGCCAGCAGTCCCGGGACAGGGTATGGTCAGCCCCAGCATTTT.

The chain uses TRBV4-2 and TRBJ2-1, with 8 bases fitting TRBD2. Germline assignment: CDR1 LGHNA and CDR2 YNFKEQ. This CDR3 region has 16 residues. V lost 0 bases and J lost 2; bases outside the gene matches: 3. CDR3 amino acids: CASSQELAGTYNEQFF. In DNA, the CDR3 is TGTGCCAGCAGCCAAGAATTAGCGGGAACCTACAATGAGCAGTTCTTC.

The rearrangement uses TRBV2 and TRBJ2-7; D is possibly TRBD2 (6 bases). The CDR3 sequence is 15 residues long. In germline, CDR1 is SNHLY, CDR2 FYNNEI. Trimming took 7 bases from V and 2 from J, leaving 18 bases between them. CDR3 sequence reads: CASNPFGTGAYEQYF. For the CDR3, the DNA is TGTGCCAGCAATCCCTTCGGGACGGGAGCCTACGAGCAGTACTTC.

This clonotype has a handful of counts. The chain has TRBV6-1 and TRBJ2-5, with 11 bases identical to TRBD2. The trim removed 5 bases at V and 5 bases at J, leaving 7 bases unmatched. Germline lookup yields CDR1 MNHNS and CDR2 SASEGT. The CDR3 has 15 residues. The CDR3 loop reads CASSIMTSGIETQYF. The CDR3 coding sequence is TGTGCCAGCAGTATAATGACTAGCGGGATCGAGACCCAGTACTTC.

This clonotype was counted many times. V and J are TRBV2 and TRBJ1-4, with D unresolved. In germline, CDR1 is SNHLY, CDR2 FYNNEI. V was pared by 3 bases and J by 8 bases, with 13 bases between. This CDR3 has 14 residues. The chain's CDR3 is CASSDPTAAEKLFF. The DNA of the CDR3 is TGTGCCAGCAGTGACCCGACGGCCGCCGAAAAACTGTTTTTT.